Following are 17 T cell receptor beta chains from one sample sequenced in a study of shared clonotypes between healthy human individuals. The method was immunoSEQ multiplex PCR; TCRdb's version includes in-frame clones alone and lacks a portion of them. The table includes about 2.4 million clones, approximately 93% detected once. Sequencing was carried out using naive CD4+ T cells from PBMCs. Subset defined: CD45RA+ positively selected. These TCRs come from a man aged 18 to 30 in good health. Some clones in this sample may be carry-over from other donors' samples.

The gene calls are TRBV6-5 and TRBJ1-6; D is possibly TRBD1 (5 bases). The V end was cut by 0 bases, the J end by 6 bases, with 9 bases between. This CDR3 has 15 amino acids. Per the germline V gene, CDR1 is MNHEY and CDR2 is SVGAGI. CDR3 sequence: CASSYSTGGNSPLHF. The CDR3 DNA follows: TGTGCCAGCAGTTACTCGACCGGGGGTAATTCACCCCTCCACTTT.

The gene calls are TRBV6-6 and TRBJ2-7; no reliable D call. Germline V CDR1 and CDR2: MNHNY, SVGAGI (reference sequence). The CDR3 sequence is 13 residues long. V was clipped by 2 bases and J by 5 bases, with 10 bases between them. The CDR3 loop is CASSYLPVHEQYF. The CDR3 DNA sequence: TGTGCCAGCAGTTACCTCCCAGTCCACGAGCAGTACTTC.

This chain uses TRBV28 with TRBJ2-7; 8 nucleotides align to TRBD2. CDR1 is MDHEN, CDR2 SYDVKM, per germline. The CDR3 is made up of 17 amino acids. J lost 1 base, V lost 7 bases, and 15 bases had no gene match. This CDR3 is CASIPGTSRITSYEQYF. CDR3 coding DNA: TGTGCCAGCATCCCTGGGACTAGTCGAATCACGTCCTACGAGCAGTACTTC. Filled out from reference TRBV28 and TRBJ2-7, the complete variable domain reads DVKVTQSSRYLVKRTGEKVFLECVQDMDHENMFWYRQDPGLGLRLIYFSYDVKMKEKGDIPEGYSVSREKKERFSLILESASTNQTSMYLCASIPGTSRITSYEQYFGPGTRLTVT.

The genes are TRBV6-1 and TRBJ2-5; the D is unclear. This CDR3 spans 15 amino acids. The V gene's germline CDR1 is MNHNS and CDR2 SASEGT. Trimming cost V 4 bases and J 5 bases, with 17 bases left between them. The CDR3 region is CASSVSWLSGETQYF. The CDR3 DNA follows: TGTGCCAGCAGTGTATCATGGCTATCTGGGGAGACCCAGTACTTC.

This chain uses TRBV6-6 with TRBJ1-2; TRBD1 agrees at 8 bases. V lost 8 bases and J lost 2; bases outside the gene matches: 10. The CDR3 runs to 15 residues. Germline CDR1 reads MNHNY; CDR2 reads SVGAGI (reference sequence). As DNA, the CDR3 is TGTGCCAGCCACACCCCGACAGGGGACAACTATGGCTACACCTTC. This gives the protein CASHTPTGDNYGYTF.

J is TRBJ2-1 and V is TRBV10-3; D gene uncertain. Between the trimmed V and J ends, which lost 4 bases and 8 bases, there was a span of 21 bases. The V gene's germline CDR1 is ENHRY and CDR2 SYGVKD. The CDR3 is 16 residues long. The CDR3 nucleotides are TGTGCCATCAGTGGGTATCCCCTACTAAAGATCTATGAGCAGTTCTTC. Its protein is CAISGYPLLKIYEQFF.

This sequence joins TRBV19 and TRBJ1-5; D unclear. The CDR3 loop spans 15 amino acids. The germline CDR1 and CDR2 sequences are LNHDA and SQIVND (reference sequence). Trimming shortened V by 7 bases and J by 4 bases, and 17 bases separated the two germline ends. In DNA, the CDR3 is TGTGCCAGTAAGGGTGGTTACCGAGGGAATCAGCCCCAGCATTTT. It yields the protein CASKGGYRGNQPQHF.

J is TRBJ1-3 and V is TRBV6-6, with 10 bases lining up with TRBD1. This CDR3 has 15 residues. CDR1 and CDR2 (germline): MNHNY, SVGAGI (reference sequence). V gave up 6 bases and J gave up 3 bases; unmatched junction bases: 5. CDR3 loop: CASRDRGTFGNTIYF. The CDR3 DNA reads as TGTGCCAGCAGGGACAGGGGGACGTTTGGAAACACCATATATTTT.

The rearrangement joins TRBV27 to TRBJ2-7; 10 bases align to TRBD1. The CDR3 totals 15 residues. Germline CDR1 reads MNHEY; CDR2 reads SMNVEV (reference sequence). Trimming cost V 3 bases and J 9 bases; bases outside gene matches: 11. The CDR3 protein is CASSFALGQGRAQYF. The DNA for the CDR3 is TGTGCCAGCAGTTTTGCACTGGGACAGGGGCGGGCGCAGTACTTC.

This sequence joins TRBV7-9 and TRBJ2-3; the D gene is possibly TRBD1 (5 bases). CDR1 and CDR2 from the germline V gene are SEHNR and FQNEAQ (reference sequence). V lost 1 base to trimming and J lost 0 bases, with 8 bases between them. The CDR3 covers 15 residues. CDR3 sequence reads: CASSLGQSSTDTQYF. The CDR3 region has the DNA TGTGCCAGCAGCTTAGGACAGTCTAGCACAGATACGCAGTATTTT.

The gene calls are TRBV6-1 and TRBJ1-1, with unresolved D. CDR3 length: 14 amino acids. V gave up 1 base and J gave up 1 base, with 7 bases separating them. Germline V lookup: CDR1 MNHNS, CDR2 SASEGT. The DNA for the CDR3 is TGTGCCAGCAGTGAAGGTTGGCAGAACACTGAAGCTTTCTTT. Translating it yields CASSEGWQNTEAFF.

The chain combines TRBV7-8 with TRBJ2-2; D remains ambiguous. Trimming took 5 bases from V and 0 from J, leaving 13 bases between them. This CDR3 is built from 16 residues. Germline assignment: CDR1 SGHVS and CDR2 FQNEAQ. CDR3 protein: CASSPRSGANTGELFF. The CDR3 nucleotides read TGTGCCAGCAGCCCCAGATCGGGCGCGAACACCGGGGAGCTGTTTTTT.

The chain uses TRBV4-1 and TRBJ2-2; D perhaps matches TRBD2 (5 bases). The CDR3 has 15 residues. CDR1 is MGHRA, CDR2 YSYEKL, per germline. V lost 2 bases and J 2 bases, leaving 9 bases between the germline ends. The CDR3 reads CASSQISGNTGELFF. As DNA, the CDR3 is TGCGCCAGCAGCCAAATAAGCGGTAACACCGGGGAGCTGTTTTTT.

This CDR3 reads CATSRGGTNSYEQYF. The CDR3 nucleotides are TGTGCCACCAGCAGAGGGGGGACAAACTCCTACGAGCAGTACTTC. V is TRBV15 and J is TRBJ2-7; the D gene is possibly TRBD1 (6 bases). The germline CDR1 and CDR2 sequences are LNHNV and YYDKDF (reference sequence). Deletions cut 1 base from V and 0 bases from J, with 10 bases between. There are 15 residues in the CDR3.

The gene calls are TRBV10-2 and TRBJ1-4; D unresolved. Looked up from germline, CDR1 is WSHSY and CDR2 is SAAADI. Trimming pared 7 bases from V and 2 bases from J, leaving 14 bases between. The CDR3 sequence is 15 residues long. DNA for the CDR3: TGCGCCAGCAAAGGAATCCAGCAGACTAATGAAAAACTGTTTTTT. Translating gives CASKGIQQTNEKLFF.

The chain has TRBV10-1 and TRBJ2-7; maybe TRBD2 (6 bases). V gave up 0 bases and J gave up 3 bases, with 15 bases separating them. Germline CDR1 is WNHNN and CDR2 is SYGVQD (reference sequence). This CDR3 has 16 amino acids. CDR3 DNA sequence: TGCGCCAGCAGTGAGTCAAGGGCTAGCGCGGACTACGAGCAGTACTTC. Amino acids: CASSESRASADYEQYF.

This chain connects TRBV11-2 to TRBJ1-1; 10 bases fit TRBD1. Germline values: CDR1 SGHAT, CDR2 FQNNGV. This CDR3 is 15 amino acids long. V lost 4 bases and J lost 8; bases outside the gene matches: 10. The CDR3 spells CASSSGQGDRVEAFF. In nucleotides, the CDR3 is TGTGCCAGCAGCTCAGGACAGGGGGACAGGGTCGAAGCTTTCTTT.